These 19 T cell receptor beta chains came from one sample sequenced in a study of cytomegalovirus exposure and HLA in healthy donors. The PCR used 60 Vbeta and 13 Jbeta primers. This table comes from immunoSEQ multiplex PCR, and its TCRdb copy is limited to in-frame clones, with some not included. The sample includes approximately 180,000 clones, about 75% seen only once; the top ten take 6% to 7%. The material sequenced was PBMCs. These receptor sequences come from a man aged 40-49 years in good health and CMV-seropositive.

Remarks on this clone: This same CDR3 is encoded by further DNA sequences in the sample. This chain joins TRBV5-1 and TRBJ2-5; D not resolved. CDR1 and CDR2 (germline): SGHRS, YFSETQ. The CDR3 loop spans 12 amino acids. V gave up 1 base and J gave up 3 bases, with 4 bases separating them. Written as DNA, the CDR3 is TGCGCCAGCAGCTTGACAGAAGAGACCCAGTACTTC. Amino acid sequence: CASSLTEETQYF.

The CDR3 protein is CASSQGQYQETQYF. In DNA form, the CDR3 reads TGCGCCAGCAGCCAGGGACAGTACCAAGAGACCCAGTACTTC. The chain employs TRBV5-1 and TRBJ2-5; 7 bases are a match to TRBD1. The CDR3 is 14 amino acids. After removal of 4 bases from V and 0 bases from J, the junction contained 3 bases not matched to a gene. Germline CDR1 reads SGHRS; CDR2 reads YFSETQ.

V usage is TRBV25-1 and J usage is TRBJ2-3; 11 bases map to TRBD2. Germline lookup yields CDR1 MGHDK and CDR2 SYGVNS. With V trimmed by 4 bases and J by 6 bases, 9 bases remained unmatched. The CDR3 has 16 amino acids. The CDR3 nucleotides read TGTGCCAGCAGTGCGCGAATAGCGGGAGGGCACGATACGCAGTATTTT. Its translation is CASSARIAGGHDTQYF.

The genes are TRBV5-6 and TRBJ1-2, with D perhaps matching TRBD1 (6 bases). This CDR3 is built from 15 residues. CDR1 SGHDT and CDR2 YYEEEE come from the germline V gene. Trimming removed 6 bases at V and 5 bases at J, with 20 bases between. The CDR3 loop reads CASTTRGFMGYGYTF. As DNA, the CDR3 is TGTGCCAGCACCACGAGGGGGTTCATGGGGTATGGCTACACCTTC.

CDR3 loop: CASSVVAAGPYNEQFF. CDR3 coding DNA: TGTGCCAGCAGCGTAGTTGCAGCGGGGCCCTACAATGAGCAGTTCTTC. V gene TRBV9 combines with J gene TRBJ2-1, with TRBD2 matching over 7 bases. The V gene's germline CDR1 is SGDLS and CDR2 YYNGEE. CDR3 size: 16 residues. Trimming at V came to 0 bases and at J to 2 bases, leaving 5 bases not matched to a gene.

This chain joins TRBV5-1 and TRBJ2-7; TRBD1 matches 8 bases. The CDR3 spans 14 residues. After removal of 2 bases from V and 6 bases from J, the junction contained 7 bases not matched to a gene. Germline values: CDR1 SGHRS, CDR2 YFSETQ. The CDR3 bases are TGCGCCAGCAGCTTAGGGGACAGGCGTAGCGAGCAGTACTTC. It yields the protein CASSLGDRRSEQYF.

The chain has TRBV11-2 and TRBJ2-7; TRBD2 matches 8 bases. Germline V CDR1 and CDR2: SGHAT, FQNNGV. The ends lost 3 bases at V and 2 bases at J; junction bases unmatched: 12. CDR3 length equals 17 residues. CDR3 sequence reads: CASSLSRGGTVPYEQYF. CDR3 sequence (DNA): TGTGCCAGCAGCTTGAGCCGGGGGGGGACGGTACCCTACGAGCAGTACTTC.

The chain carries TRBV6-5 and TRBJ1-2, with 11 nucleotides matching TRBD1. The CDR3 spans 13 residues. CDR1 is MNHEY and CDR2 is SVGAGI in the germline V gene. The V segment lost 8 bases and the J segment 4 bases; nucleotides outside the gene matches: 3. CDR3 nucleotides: TGTGCCAGCTGGGACAGGGGGATCTATGGCTACACCTTC. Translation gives CASWDRGIYGYTF.

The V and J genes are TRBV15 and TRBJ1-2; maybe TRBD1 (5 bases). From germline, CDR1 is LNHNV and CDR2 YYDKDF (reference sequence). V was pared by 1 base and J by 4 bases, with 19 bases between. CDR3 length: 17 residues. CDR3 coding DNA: TGTGCCACCAGCAGAGGGTCGACCCCAGGGCCGGGCTATGGCTACACCTTC. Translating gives CATSRGSTPGPGYGYTF. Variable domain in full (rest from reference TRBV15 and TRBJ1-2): DAMVIQNPRYQVTQFGKPVTLSCSQTLNHNVMYWYQQKSSQAPKLLFHYYDKDFNNEADTPDNFQSRRPNTSFCFLDIRSPGLGDTAMYLCATSRGSTPGPGYGYTFGSGTRLTVV.

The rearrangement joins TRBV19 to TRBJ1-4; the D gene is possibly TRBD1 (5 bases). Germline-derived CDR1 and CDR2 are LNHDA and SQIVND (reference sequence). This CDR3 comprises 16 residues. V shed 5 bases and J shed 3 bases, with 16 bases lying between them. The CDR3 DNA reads TGTGCCAGTAGTGTCATAGGAACAGGCCCTAATGAAAAACTGTTTTTT. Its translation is CASSVIGTGPNEKLFF.

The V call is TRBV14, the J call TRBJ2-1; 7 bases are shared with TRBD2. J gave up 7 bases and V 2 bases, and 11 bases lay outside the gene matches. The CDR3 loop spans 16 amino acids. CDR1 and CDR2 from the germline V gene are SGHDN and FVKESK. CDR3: CASSQIGGSGSNEQFF. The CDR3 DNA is TGTGCCAGCAGCCAAATCGGCGGGAGCGGTTCTAATGAGCAGTTCTTC.

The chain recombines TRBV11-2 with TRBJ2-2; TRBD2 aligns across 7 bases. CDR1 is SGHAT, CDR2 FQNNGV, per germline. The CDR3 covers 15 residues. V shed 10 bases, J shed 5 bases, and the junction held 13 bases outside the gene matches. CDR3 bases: TGTGCCACCGCCCCGGGTGCGGGAGATACCGGGGAGCTGTTTTTT. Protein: CATAPGAGDTGELFF.

As DNA, the CDR3 is TGTGCCAGCAGCTCTCAGGGGGAGCGGGAGCCGAACAATGAGCAGTTCTTC. Its protein product is CASSSQGEREPNNEQFF. This rearrangement joins TRBV13 to TRBJ2-1; weak D call: TRBD2 (8 bases). CDR1 PRHDT and CDR2 FYEKMQ come from the germline V gene (reference sequence). V was clipped by 4 bases and J by 5 bases, with 21 bases between them. The CDR3 spans 17 residues.

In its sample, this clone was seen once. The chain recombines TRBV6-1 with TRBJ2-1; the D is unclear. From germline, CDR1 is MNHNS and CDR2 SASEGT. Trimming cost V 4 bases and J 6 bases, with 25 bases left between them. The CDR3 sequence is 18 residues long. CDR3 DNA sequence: TGTGCCAGCAGTGTTCGTTTCAAGCGTGATGCCCTTATCAATGAGCAGTTCTTC. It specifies CASSVRFKRDALINEQFF.

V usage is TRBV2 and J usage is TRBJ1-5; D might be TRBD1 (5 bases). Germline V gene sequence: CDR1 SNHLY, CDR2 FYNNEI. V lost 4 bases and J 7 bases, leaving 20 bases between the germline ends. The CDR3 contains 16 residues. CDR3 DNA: TGTGCCAGCAGTGTCCTCGGAGGGGAGTCGGGACAGCCCCAGCATTTT. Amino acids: CASSVLGGESGQPQHF.

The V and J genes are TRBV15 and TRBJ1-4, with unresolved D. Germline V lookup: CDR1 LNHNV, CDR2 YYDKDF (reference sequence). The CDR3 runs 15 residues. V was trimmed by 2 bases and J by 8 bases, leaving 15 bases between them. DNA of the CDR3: TGTGCCACCAGCAGACCCCTCGGGGAGGAAGAAAAACTGTTTTTT. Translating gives CATSRPLGEEEKLFF.

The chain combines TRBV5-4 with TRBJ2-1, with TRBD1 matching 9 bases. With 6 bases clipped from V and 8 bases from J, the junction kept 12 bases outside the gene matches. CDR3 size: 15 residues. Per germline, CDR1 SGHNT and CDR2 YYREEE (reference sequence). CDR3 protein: CASTFNRDRVDEQFF. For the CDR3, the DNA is TGTGCCAGCACCTTTAACCGGGACAGGGTTGATGAGCAGTTCTTC.

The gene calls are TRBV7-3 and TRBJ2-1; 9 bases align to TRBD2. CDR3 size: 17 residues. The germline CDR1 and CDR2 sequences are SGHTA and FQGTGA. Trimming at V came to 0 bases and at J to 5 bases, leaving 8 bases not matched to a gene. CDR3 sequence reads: CASSLTPGSGSHNEQFF. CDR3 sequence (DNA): TGTGCCAGCAGCTTAACCCCGGGTAGCGGGAGTCACAATGAGCAGTTCTTC.

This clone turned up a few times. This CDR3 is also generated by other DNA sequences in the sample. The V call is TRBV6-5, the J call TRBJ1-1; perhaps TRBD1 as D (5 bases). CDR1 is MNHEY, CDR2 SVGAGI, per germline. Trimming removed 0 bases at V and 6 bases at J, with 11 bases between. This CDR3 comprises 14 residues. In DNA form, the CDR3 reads TGTGCCAGCAGTTACTCTGGGGGGGAGGCTGAAGCTTTCTTT. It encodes CASSYSGGEAEAFF.